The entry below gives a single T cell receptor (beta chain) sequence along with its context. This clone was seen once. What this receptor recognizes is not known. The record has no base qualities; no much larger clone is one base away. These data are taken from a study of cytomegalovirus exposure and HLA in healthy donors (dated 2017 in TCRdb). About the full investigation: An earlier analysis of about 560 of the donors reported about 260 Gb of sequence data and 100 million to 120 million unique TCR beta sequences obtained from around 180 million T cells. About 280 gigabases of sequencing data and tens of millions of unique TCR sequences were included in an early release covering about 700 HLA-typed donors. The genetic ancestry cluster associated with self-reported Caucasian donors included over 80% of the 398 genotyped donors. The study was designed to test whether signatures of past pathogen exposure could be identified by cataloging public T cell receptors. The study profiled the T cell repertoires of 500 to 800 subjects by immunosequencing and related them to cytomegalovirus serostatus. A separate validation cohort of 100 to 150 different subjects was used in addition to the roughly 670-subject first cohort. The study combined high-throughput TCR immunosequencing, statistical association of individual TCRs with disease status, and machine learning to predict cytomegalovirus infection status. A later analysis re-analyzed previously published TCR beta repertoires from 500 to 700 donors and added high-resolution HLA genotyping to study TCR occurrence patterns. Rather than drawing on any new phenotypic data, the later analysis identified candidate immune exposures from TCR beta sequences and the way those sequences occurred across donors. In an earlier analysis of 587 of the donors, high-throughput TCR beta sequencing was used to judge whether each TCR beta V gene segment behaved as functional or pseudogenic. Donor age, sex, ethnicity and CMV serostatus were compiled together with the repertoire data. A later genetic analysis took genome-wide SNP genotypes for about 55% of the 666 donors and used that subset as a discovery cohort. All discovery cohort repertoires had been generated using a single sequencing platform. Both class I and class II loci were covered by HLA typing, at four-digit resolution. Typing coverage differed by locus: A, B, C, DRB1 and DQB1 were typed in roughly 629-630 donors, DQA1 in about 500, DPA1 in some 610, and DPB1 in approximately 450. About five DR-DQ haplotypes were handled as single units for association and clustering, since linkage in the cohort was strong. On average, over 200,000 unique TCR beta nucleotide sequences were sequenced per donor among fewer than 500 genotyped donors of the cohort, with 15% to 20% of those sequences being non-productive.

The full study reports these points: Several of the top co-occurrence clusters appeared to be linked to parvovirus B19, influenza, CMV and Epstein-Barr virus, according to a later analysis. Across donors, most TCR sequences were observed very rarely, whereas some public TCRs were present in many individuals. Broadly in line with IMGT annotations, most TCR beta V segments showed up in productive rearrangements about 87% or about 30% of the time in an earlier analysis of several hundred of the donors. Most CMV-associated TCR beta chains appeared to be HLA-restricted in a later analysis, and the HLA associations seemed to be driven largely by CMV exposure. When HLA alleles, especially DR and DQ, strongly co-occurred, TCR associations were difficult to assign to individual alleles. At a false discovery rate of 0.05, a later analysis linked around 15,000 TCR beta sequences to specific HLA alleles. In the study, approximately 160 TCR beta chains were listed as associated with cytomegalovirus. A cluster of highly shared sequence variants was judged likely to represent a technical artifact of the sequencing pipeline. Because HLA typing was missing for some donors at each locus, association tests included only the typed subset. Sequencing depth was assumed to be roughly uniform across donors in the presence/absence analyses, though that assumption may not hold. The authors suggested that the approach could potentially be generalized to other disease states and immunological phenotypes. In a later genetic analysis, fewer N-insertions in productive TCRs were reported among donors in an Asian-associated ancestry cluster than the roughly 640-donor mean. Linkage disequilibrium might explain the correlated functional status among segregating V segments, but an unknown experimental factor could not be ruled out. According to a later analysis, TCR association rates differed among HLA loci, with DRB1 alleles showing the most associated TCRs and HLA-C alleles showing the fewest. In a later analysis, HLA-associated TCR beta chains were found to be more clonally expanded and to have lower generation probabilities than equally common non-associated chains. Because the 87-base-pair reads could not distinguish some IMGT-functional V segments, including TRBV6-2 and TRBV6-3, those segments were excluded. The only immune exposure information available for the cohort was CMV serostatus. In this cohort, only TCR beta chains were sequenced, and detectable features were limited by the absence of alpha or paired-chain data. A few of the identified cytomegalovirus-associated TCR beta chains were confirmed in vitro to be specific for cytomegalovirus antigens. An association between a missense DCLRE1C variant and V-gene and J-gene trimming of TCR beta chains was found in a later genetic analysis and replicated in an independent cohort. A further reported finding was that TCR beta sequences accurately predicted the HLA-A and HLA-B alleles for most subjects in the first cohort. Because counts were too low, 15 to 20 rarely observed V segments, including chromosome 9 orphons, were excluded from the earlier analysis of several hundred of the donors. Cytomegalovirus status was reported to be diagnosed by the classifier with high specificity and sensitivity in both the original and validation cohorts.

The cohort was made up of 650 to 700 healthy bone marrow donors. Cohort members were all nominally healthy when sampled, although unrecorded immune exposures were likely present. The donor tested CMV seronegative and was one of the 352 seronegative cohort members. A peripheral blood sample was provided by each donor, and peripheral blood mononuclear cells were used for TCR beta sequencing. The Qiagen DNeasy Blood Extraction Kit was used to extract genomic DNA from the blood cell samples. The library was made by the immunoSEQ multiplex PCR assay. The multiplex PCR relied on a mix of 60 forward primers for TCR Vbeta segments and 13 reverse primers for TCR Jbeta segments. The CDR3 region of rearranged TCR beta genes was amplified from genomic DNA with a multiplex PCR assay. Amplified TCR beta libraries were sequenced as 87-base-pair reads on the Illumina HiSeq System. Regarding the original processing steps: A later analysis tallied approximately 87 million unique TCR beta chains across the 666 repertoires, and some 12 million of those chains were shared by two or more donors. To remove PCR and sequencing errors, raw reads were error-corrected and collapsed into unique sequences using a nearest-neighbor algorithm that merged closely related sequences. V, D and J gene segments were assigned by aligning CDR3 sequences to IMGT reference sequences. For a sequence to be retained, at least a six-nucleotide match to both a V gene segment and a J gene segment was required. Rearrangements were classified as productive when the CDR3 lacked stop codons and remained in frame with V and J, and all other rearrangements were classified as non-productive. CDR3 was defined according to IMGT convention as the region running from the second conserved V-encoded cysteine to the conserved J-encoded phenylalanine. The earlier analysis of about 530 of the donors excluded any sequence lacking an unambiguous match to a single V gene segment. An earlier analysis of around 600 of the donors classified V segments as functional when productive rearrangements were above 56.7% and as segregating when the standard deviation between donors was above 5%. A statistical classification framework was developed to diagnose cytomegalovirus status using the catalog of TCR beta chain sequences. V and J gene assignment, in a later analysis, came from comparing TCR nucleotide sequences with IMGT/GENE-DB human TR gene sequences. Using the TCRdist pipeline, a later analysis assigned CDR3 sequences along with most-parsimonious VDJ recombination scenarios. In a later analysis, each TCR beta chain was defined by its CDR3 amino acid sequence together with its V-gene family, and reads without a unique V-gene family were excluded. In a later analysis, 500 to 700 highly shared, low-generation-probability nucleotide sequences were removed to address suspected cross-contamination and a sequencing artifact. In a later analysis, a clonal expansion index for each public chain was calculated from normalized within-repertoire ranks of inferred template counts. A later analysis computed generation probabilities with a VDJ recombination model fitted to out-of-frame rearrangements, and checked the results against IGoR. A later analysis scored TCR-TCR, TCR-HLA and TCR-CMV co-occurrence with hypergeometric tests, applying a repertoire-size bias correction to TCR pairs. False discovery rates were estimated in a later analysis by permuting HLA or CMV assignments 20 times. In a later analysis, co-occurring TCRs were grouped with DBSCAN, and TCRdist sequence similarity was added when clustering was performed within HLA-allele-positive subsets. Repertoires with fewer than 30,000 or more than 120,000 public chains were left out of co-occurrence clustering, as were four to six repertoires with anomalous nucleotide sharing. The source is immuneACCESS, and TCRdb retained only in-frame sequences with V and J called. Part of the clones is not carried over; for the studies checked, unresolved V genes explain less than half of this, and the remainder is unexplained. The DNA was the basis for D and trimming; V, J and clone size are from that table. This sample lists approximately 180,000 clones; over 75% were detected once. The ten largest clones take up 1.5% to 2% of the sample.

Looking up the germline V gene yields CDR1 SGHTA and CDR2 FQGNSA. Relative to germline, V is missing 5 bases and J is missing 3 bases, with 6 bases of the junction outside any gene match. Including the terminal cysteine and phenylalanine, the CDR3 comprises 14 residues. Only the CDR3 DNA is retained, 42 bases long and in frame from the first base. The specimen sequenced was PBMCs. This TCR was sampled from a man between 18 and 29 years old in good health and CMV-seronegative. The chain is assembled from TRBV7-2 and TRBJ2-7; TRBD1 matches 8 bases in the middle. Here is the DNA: TGTGCCAGCAGCCGGACAGGGACCGTCTACGAGCAGTACTTC. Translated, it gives CASSRTGTVYEQYF.